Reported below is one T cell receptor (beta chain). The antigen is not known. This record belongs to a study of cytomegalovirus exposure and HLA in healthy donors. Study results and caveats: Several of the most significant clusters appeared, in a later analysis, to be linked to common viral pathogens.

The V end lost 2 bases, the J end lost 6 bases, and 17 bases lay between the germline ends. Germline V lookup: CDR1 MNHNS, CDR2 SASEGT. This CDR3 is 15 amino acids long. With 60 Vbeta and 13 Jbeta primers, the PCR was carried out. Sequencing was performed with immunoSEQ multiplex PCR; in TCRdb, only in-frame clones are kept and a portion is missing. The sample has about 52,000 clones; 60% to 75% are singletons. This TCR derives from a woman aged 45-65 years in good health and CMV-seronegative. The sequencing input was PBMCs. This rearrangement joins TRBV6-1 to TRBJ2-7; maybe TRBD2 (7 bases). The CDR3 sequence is CASSEPAGAVGEQYF. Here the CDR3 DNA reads TGTGCCAGCAGTGAACCCGCGGGGGCAGTGGGCGAGCAGTACTTC.